A single T cell receptor beta chain is shown here with its context. The clone's antigen remains unknown. Base qualities are not provided; no much larger clone lies one nucleotide away. These data originate in a study of Ad26.COV2.S vaccination and SARS-CoV-2 variants (dated by TCRdb to about 2021). Regarding the study in general: Vaccine-arm donors came from COV1001, a multicentre, randomized, double-blind, placebo-controlled phase I-IIa trial of Ad26.COV2.S in healthy adults. Ad26.COV2.S was given intramuscularly at 5x10^10 or 1x10^11 viral particles, as a single shot or as two shots 56 days apart. Investigators did not know the trial group allocation while performing experiments and assessing outcomes. Sequencing of the TCRbeta repertoire served to evaluate the specificity and breadth of SARS-CoV-2-reactive T cell receptors following Ad26.COV2.S vaccination. The TCR-sequenced set comprised about 32 samples: some 19 Ad26.COV2.S vaccine recipients, 5 placebo recipients and 8 SARS-CoV-2 convalescent individuals. Trial participants were randomized into five groups of five, in which low-dose or high-dose Ad26.COV2.S was given once or twice, or placebo was given on both occasions. Paper-wide results and their limitations: Vaccine and placebo recipients had comparable non-spike TCR breadth, which fits with the vaccine containing only spike. After vaccination, spike-specific CD8+ and CD4+ T cell responses were reported to show substantial breadth. The study was not powered to compare responses between vaccine doses or regimens. Spike-specific TCR breadth was higher in Ad26.COV2.S recipients than in placebo recipients (P = 0.0014). The authors noted that total T cell responses may have been underestimated by the TCR breadth and depth analyses.

The treatment or condition label here, explained by the study, means: roughly 19 received Ad26.COV2.S at low or high dose, single or two shots; about five received placebo; per-sample allocation not given. For vaccine and placebo recipients, repertoires were sequenced using samples collected on day 63 after the first injection. In Cohort 1b, 25 or so adults aged 18-55 years were enrolled at a single site in Boston, USA, between 29 July and 7 August 2020. As a vaccine, Ad26.COV2.S was a replication-incompetent adenovirus type 26 vector that expressed a prefusion-stabilized SARS-CoV-2 spike protein derived from the original Wuhan strain. TCRbeta CDR3 regions were sequenced with the immunoSEQ Assay. After extraction, genomic DNA underwent amplification by bias-controlled multiplex PCR, followed by high-throughput sequencing. Per the source publication's procedure: To quantify the absolute abundance of every unique TCRbeta CDR3 region, sequences were collapsed and filtered. T cell fraction was estimated by normalizing TCRbeta template counts to usable DNA, which was measured by amplifying reference genes present in all nucleated cells. Repertoire TCRs were annotated as SARS-CoV-2-specific by exact matching of V gene, CDR3 amino acid sequence and J gene to a known reactive TCR set. The reference SARS-CoV-2 TCR set was derived from MIRA and filtered for enrichment in COVID-19-positive ImmuneCODE repertoires, a step that removed public or cross-reactive TCRs. Using the MIRA antigens, annotated TCRs were further analysed by specific ORF or by position within an ORF. Breadth was defined as annotated unique rearrangements over total unique productive rearrangements; depth was the summed frequency of those rearrangements. Two-sided Wilcoxon rank-sum tests were applied when comparing TCR breadth between groups. In its TCRdb copy, this immuneACCESS table keeps in-frame sequences only and misses some clones. Where compared with another copy, unresolved V genes explain less than half of these, and the others have no known cause. The DNA gave D and trimming, while V, J and clone size come from that table. The sample profile shows 300,000 to 350,000 clones; roughly 89% of them were found once. Of the sample, about 5% is held by the ten largest clones.

Sequencing was performed on peripheral blood, taken in a trial of Ad26.COV2.S vaccine versus placebo. The sequence was obtained from a person aged 18 to 59 who received the Ad26.COV2.S COVID-19 vaccine or a placebo.

The CDR3 corresponds to CASKYPQRGKNTEAFF. The DNA reads as follows: TGTGCCAGTAAATACCCCCAGCGGGGCAAGAACACTGAAGCTTTCTTT. Rearrangement joined TRBV19 to TRBJ1-1, and TRBD1 may be the D gene, going by 5 matching bases. Via the germline V gene (reference sequence), CDR1 is LNHDA and CDR2 SQIVND. The CDR3 has 16 amino acids, counting the end cysteine and phenylalanine. The sequence is cut down to CDR3 DNA, 48 bases in frame from base 1. V and J are truncated by 7 bases and 1 base respectively, leaving an intervening sequence of 19 bases. The full variable domain, completed from the reference TRBV19 and TRBJ1-1 proteins outside the CDR3, reads DGGITQSPKYLFRKEGQNVTLSCEQNLNHDAMYWYRQDPGQGLRLIYYSQIVNDFQKGDIAEGYSVSREKKESFPLTVTSAQKNPTAFYLCASKYPQRGKNTEAFFGQGTRLTVV.